This record looks at one T cell receptor (beta chain) sequence and its context. The germline gives CDR1 LGHNT, CDR2 FRNRAP. V shed 7 bases, J shed 5 bases, and the junction held 6 bases outside the gene matches. The CDR3 runs to 13 residues. The sample belongs to a study of blood T cell repertoires in COVID-19. Study processing details: Reference gene primers were amplified, and this amplification served to estimate nucleated cell counts. Sequencing was performed with immunoSEQ multiplex PCR; in TCRdb, only in-frame clones are kept and a portion is missing. V, J and clone size are those of that table, while D and trimming were read from the DNA. Of some 220,000 clones detected, over 70% appear once; the ten largest clones hold over 7%.

The rearrangement links TRBV12-5 to TRBJ2-5, with TRBD1 matching over 8 bases. Material for sequencing was peripheral blood. This TCR derives from a woman in her 70s with acute or convalescent COVID-19. CDR3 nucleotides: TGTGCTAGTGCCTCGGACAGGGAGGAGACCCAGTACTTC. Its translation is CASASDREETQYF.